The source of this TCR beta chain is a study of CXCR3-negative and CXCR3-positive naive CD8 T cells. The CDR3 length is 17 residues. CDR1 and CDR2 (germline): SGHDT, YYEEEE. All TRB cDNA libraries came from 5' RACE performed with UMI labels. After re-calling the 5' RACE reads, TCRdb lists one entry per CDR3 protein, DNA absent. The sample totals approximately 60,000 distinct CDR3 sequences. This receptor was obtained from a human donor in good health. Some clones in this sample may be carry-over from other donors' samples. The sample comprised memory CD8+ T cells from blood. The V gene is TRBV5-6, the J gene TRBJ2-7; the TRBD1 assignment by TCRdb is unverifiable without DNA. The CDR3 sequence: CASSRSAPGTRAYEQYF.